A selection of T cell receptor beta chains follows, all from one sample in a study of post-analysis software for immune sequencing data. TCRdb re-analysed the PCR reads in MiXCR, keeping a single row per CDR3 protein. This sample carries 740,000 or so distinct CDR3 sequences, 53% of them seen once, and the ten largest clones take 4% to 5.5%. The source material was blood. The receptors come from a girl between 10 and 17 years old with multiple sclerosis. Both conserved end residues are part of each CDR3. A D gene is named only where the DNA matches it firmly. Clone size is given for some rows only: seen once, a few or many times, or a class if the clone is expanded.

TGTGCCAGCAGCTTATACAGGGGTGGGACTGAAGCTTTCTTT	CASSLYRGGTEAFF	TRBJ1-1	.	TRBD1	TRBV7-2
TGTGCCAGCAGTCCCACGTTCTCCGGGGGCAGTGGGGAGACCCAGTACTTC	CASSPTFSGGSGETQYF	TRBJ2-5	.	.	TRBV6-6
TGTGCCAGCAGTGGAAGGTTAAGTGGCTACACCTTC	CASSGRLSGYTF	TRBJ1-2	few	.	TRBV12-3/TRBV12-4
TGCAGCGTTGAATTTAGACAGGGATACGAGCAGTACTTC	CSVEFRQGYEQYF	TRBJ2-7	.	TRBD1	TRBV29-1
TGTGCCAGCAGTTTCTACATCTCCCTCACCGGGACAGGAAGCACTAGCACAGATACGCAGTATTTT	CASSFYISLTGTGSTSTDTQYF	TRBJ2-3	.	TRBD1	TRBV28
TGCGCCAGCAGCTTGGATGCGCCTGGCGGAACTCGCACAGATACGCAGTATTTT	CASSLDAPGGTRTDTQYF	TRBJ2-3	.	.	TRBV5-1
TGCGCCAGCAGCTTGGCCCGGATGGAAGGCTACACCTTC	CASSLARMEGYTF	TRBJ1-2	.	.	TRBV5-1
TGTGCCAGCAGCTCTCCCGGGACAGGGGGCGCAGGGGGCTACACCTTC	CASSSPGTGGAGGYTF	TRBJ1-2	.	TRBD1	TRBV6-6
TGCAGCGCCTTGACTAGGGATGGCTACACCTTC	CSALTRDGYTF	TRBJ1-2	.	.	TRBV29-1
TGTGCCAGCAGCTCGAGACTACCCTACAATGAGCAGTTCTTC	CASSSRLPYNEQFF	TRBJ2-1	.	.	TRBV7-2
TGTGCCAGCAGCGGGGGACAGGGCAGCGAGCAGTACTTC	CASSGGQGSEQYF	TRBJ2-7	few	TRBD1	TRBV5-4
TGTGCCAGCAGCTTAGAGCTAGCGGGGGGGTATAAGTATTTT	CASSLELAGGYKYF	TRBJ2-3	.	TRBD2	TRBV11-2
TGCGCCAGCAGCCGCGGGGGACTCTTGAACACTGAAGCTTTCTTT	CASSRGGLLNTEAFF	TRBJ1-1	.	.	TRBV5-1
TGCAGTGCTAGTGGGCCCGGGACTAGCTACAATGAGCAGTTCTTC	CSASGPGTSYNEQFF	TRBJ2-1	few	TRBD2	TRBV20-1
TGTGCCAGCAGCGAGCCTCTAGCTGATACGCAGTATTTT	CASSEPLADTQYF	TRBJ2-3	.	.	TRBV9
TGCAGTGCTAGTCCTCGCTCCTACGAGCAGTACTTC	CSASPRSYEQYF	TRBJ2-7	few	.	TRBV20-1
TGCAGCGTTGCGTCTCCCCACACAGATACGCAGTATTTT	CSVASPHTDTQYF	TRBJ2-3	.	.	TRBV29-1
TGTGCCACTGCTAGCGGCGACGGGCAGTATTTT	CATASGDGQYF	TRBJ2-3	many	TRBD2	TRBV10-3
TGCAGTGCTAGGGGACTAGCGGATGAACTGGATACGCAGTATTTT	CSARGLADELDTQYF	TRBJ2-3	.	TRBD2	TRBV20-1
TGCGCCAGCAGCGGACCGGACAGGATCGGGCAGTACTTC	CASSGPDRIGQYF	TRBJ2-7	.	TRBD1	TRBV5-1
TGTGCCACCAGCAGAGATCCTCAGGGGAAAGTACAGTACTTC	CATSRDPQGKVQYF	TRBJ2-5	.	.	TRBV15
TGTGCCAGCAGCACGTCAGGGGGCGCAACCGGGGAGCTGTTTTTT	CASSTSGGATGELFF	TRBJ2-2	.	TRBD1	TRBV7-3
TGTGCCAGCAGTCGGGGGGGCATGAACACTGAAGCTTTCTTT	CASSRGGMNTEAFF	TRBJ1-1	.	.	TRBV7-9
TGTGCCAGCAGGAGAATGGAGCGGCCAATAAGTCCCTCCTACAATGAGCAGTTCTTC	CASRRMERPISPSYNEQFF	TRBJ2-1	.	.	TRBV2
TGTGCCAGCAGCCAGAGCAGGACGGGAAGCTCCTACAATGAGCAGTTCTTC	CASSQSRTGSSYNEQFF	TRBJ2-1	few	.	TRBV3-1
TGTGCCACCAGTGATGGTGCGACAGGGAACCCACGGGAGACCCAGTACTTC	CATSDGATGNPRETQYF	TRBJ2-5	once	TRBD1	TRBV24-1
TGTGCCAGCAGCTTAGATCCGGCCCAGGGGGCGAGGGGCTACACCTTC	CASSLDPAQGARGYTF	TRBJ1-2	.	TRBD1	TRBV7-9
TGCAGTGCTCCGGACAGGATGTTTGAAGGCTACACCTTC	CSAPDRMFEGYTF	TRBJ1-2	few	TRBD1	TRBV20-1
TGTGCCAGCAGTGAGGGTACTAGCGGGCCTTACGAGAATGAGCAGTACTTC	CASSEGTSGPYENEQYF	TRBJ2-7	.	TRBD2	TRBV25-1
TGTGCCAGCAGTCTCCGGGGTAGTTCTCCCCTCTACGAGCAGTACTTC	CASSLRGSSPLYEQYF	TRBJ2-7	.	.	TRBV3-1
TGCGCCAGCAGAGCCGGGACAGGGGGTTTGGATCAGCCCCAGCATTTT	CASRAGTGGLDQPQHF	TRBJ1-5	.	TRBD1	TRBV5-1
TGTGCCGGCAGCTCTATGGGGGCTAGCGGGAGGGTGACCTACGAGCAGTACTTC	CAGSSMGASGRVTYEQYF	TRBJ2-7	.	TRBD2	TRBV7-2
TGCAGTGCTAGAGATTGGGGGGCCCAAGAGACCCAGTACTTC	CSARDWGAQETQYF	TRBJ2-5	.	.	TRBV20-1
TGCAGCGTTTTAACGACCCTCTCCTACAATGAGCAGTTCTTC	CSVLTTLSYNEQFF	TRBJ2-1	.	.	TRBV29-1
TGTGCCAGCAGTTTACGTAGCTTTCCCTCCTACGAGCAGTACTTC	CASSLRSFPSYEQYF	TRBJ2-7	.	.	TRBV12-3/TRBV12-4
TGTGCCAGCAGCTTAAGTATACGACCTACCAACTATGGCTACACCTTC	CASSLSIRPTNYGYTF	TRBJ1-2	few	.	TRBV7-3